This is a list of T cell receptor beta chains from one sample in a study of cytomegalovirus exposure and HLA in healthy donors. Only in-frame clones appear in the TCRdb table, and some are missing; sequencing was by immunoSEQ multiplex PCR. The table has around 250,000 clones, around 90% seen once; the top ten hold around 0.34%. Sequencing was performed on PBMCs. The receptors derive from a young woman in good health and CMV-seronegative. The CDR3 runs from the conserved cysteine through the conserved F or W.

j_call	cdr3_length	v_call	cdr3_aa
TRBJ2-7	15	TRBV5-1	CASSPGTASSYEQYF
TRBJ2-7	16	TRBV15	CATSRGRGGHTYEQYF
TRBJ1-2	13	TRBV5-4	CASSGTSNYGYTF
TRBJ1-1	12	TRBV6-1	CASSPHRGEAFF
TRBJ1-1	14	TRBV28	CASSPGQAGAEAFF
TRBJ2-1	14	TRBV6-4	CAITYGDLYNEQFF
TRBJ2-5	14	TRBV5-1	CASSLQASQETQYF
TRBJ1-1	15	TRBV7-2	CASSLGTSQGTEAFF
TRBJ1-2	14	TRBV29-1	CSVSSGQGGYGYTF
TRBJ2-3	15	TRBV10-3	CATSRDLAIGDTQYF
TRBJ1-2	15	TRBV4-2	CASSPGGSANYGYTF
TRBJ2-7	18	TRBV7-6	CASSSRDRSPRVAYEQYF
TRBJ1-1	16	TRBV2	CASRGGQGNRNTEAFF
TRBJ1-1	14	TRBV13	CASSQQGLNTEAFF
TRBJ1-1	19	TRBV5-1	CASSLAGAGGIVMNTEAFF
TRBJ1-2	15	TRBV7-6	CASSLAEGAGNGYTF
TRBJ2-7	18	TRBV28	CASSIHAPGLAETYEQYF
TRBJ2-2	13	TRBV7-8	CASSLLNTGELFF
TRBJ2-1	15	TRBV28	CASSSRGGRYNEQFF
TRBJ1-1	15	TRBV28	CASSEQGATFAEAFF
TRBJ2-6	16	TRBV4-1	CASSQAGVSGANVLTF
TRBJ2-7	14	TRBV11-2	CASSPRETLYEQYF